This TCR beta chain was identified in a study of brain T cells in children with intractable seizures. Germline V gives CDR1 SGHDT, CDR2 YYEEEE. The CDR3 has 16 residues. V trimming: 3 bases; J trimming: 5 bases; junction bases outside the gene matches: 10. The time point was: blood from clinic visit 5 months post-surgery; TSC patient then seizure free. Surgery cases with the highest brain T cell transcript signatures were chosen for sequencing. Patients received at least one anti-epileptic drug before surgery. Data came from immunoSEQ multiplex PCR; TCRdb stores just in-frame clones and leaves some out. The table has a few hundred thousand clones, over 90% seen once. Notes on the study in general: Pre- and post-surgery blood differed in depth, so pre-surgery absences may be undersampling. Only CDR3 sequence similarity suggested viral specificity, without known HCMV serostatus.

To note about this clone: Its antigen remains unknown.

This clonotype originated in a boy younger than two with tuberous sclerosis and intractable seizures. The chain employs TRBV5-6 and TRBJ2-3, with 9 bases aligning to TRBD1. The input for sequencing was peripheral blood, taken roughly 5 months after surgery. As DNA, the CDR3 is TGTGCCAGCAGCTCTCCGGGACAGGGCTTCATAGATACGCAGTATTTT. Residues: CASSSPGQGFIDTQYF. The variable domain in full, completed from reference TRBV5-6 and TRBJ2-3, reads DAGVTQSPTHLIKTRGQQVTLRCSPKSGHDTVSWYQQALGQGPQFIFQYYEEEERQRGNFPDRFSGHQFPNYSSELNVNALLLGDSALYLCASSSPGQGFIDTQYFGPGTRLTVL.